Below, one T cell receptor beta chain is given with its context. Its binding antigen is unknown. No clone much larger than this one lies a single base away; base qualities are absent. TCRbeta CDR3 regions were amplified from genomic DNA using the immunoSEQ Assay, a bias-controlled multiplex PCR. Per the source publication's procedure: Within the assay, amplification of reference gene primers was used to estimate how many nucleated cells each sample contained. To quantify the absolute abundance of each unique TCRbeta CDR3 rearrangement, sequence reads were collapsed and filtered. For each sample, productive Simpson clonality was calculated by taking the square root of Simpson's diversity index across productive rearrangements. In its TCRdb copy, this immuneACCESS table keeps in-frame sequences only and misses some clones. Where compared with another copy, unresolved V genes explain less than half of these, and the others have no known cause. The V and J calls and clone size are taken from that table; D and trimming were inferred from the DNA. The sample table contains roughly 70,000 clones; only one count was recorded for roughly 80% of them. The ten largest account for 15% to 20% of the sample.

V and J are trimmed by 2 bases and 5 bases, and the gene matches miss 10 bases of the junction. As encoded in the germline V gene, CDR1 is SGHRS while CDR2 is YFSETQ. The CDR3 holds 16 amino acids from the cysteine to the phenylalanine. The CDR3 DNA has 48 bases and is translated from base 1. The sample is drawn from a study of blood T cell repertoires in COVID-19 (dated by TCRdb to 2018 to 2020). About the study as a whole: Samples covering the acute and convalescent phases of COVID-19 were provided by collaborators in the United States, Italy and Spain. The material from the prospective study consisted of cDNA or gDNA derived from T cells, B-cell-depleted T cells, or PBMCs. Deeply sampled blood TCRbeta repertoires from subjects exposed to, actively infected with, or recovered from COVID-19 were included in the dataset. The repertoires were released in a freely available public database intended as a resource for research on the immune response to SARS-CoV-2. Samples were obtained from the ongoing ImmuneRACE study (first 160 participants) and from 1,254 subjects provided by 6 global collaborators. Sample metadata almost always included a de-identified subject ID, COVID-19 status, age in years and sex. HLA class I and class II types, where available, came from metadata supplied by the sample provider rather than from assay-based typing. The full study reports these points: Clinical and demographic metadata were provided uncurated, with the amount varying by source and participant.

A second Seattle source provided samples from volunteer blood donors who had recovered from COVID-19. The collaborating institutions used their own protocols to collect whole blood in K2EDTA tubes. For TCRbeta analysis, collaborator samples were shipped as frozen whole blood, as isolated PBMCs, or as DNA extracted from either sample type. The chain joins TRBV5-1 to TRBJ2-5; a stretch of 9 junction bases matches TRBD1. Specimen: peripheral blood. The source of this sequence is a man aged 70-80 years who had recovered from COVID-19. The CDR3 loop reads CASSFSGTGYGETQYF. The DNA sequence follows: TGCGCCAGCAGCTTCTCCGGGACAGGGTATGGCGAGACCCAGTACTTC.